Below, one T cell receptor beta chain is given with its context. This clone was seen a few times. The antigen it binds to is not known. No much larger clone exists at a distance of one base, and base qualities are not known. From a lookup of the germline V gene (reference sequence), CDR1 and CDR2 are LNHDA and SQIVND. The CDR3 has 13 amino acids, counting the end cysteine and phenylalanine. Kept here is only the CDR3 DNA, which spans 39 bases and is read in frame from base 1. The V and J ends are trimmed by 5 bases and 7 bases, leaving 14 bases between them. This record comes from a study of cytomegalovirus exposure and HLA in healthy donors (dated by TCRdb to between 2016 and 2019). Study-level background: According to a later analysis, the 120 or so validation repertoires were produced on the same platform as the roughly 600 repertoires of the first cohort. The study combined high-throughput TCR immunosequencing, statistical association of individual TCRs with disease status, and machine learning to predict cytomegalovirus infection status. The study was designed to test whether signatures of past pathogen exposure could be identified by cataloging public T cell receptors. In addition to the first cohort of 666 subjects, a separate validation cohort of 120 different subjects was used. What the study reported, not specific to this receptor: Across donors, most TCR sequences were observed very rarely, whereas some public TCRs were present in many individuals. Cytomegalovirus status was reported to be diagnosed by the classifier with high specificity and sensitivity in both the original and validation cohorts. The study listed 150 to 200 TCR beta chains as associated with cytomegalovirus. The validation cohort had no HLA typing available for a later analysis, so co-occurrence within that cohort was assessed over all 120 repertoires. The authors suggested that the approach could potentially be generalized to other disease states and immunological phenotypes. In vitro tests confirmed that a few of the cytomegalovirus-associated TCR beta chains recognize cytomegalovirus antigens. Of the cluster scores, around 95% were above 0 in a later analysis, which found that TCRs clustered in the first cohort also tended to co-occur in the 130 or so validation repertoires.

Library preparation employed the immunoSEQ multiplex PCR assay. The study's processing was this. A statistical classification framework was built for diagnosing cytomegalovirus status from the catalog of TCR beta chain sequences. The clones in this table, taken by TCRdb from immuneACCESS, are in-frame only. Not every clone is retained; where verified, under half of the shortfall comes from an unresolved V gene, and the cause of the rest is unknown. Clone size and V and J calls were adopted from that table, with D and trimming inferred from the DNA. This sample gives 110,000 or so clones in total; approximately 86% of them show up just once. The ten largest clones represent 4.4% of the sample. Donors formed part of the validation cohort, which comprised approximately 130 subjects and was distinct from the first cohort of some 700 subjects.

The sequencing sample was made of PBMCs. The sequence is built from TRBV19 and TRBJ1-1; TRBD1 is a weak D gene call, 6 bases matching. This receptor was taken from a man younger than 35 in good health and CMV-seropositive. DNA sequence: TGTGCCAGTAGTTGGGGGCGACTAAATGAAGCTTTCTTT. Its translation reads: CASSWGRLNEAFF.